This is a list of T cell receptor beta chains from one sample in a study of blood T cell repertoires in COVID-19. Measured with immunoSEQ multiplex PCR; TCRdb has only the in-frame clones, and not every one. The table shows roughly 380,000 clones, with about 87% occurring only once. The sequencing sample was made of PBMCs or T cells enriched from blood (not recorded which). Source of these receptors: a man between 25 and 39 years old who had recovered from COVID-19. Both conserved end residues are part of each CDR3. The D gene is left open where the match is weak. Size is stated for part of the rows, as once, few or many counts, or as a class when the clone is expanded.

j_call clone_size d_call cdr3_length v_call cdr3_aa cdr3_nt
TRBJ1-4 NA NA 14 TRBV18 CASSPRTDNQKLFF TGTGCCAGCTCACCACGGACAGATAATCAAAAACTGTTTTTT
TRBJ1-6 NA NA 14 TRBV27 CASSLRQGSSPLHF TGTGCCAGCAGTTTGAGGCAGGGAAGTTCACCCCTCCACTTT
TRBJ2-1 NA NA 14 TRBV2 CASRLAALNNEQFF TGTGCCAGCAGGTTAGCGGCCCTCAACAATGAGCAGTTCTTC
TRBJ2-5 NA TRBD1 13 TRBV7-3 CASSPGQGGTQYF TGTGCCAGCAGCCCAGGACAGGGTGGGACCCAGTACTTC
TRBJ1-4 once TRBD1 15 TRBV25-1 CASSDLRDRREKLFF TGTGCCAGCAGTGACCTCCGGGACAGAAGAGAAAAACTGTTTTTT
TRBJ2-1 NA TRBD2 15 TRBV9 CASSVGLAGSDEQFF TGTGCCAGCAGCGTAGGACTAGCTGGGAGCGATGAGCAGTTCTTC
TRBJ2-5 NA TRBD1 16 TRBV5-1 CASSLGQGPMGETQYF TGCGCCAGCAGCTTGGGACAGGGCCCTATGGGAGAGACCCAGTACTTC
TRBJ2-1 once NA 11 TRBV25-1 CAVGAYNEQFF TGTGCAGTAGGAGCCTACAATGAGCAGTTCTTC
TRBJ2-7 NA TRBD2 13 TRBV18 CASSTSGAYEQYF TGTGCCAGCTCGACTAGCGGTGCATACGAGCAGTACTTC
TRBJ2-6 NA TRBD1 18 TRBV10-2 CASSPRGQGASGANVLTF TGCGCCAGCAGCCCGCGCGGACAGGGGGCGAGTGGGGCCAACGTCCTGACTTTC
TRBJ1-5 NA TRBD1 16 TRBV19 CASSIRQGTGNQPQHF TGTGCCAGTAGTATCCGACAGGGGACGGGCAATCAGCCCCAGCATTTT
TRBJ2-1 NA NA 15 TRBV9 CASSVSGAPSNEQFF TGTGCCAGCAGCGTTTCAGGGGCGCCATCGAATGAGCAGTTCTTC
TRBJ1-2 NA NA 14 TRBV2 CASRETGFGAGYTF TGTGCCAGCAGAGAAACAGGGTTCGGCGCTGGCTACACCTTC
TRBJ2-2 NA NA 15 TRBV18 CASSSPGSNTGELFF TGTGCCAGCTCATCACCGGGCTCAAACACCGGGGAGCTGTTTTTT
TRBJ1-4 NA NA 15 TRBV6-5 CASRRQGNIGEKLFF TGTGCCAGCAGGAGGCAGGGGAATATTGGAGAAAAACTGTTTTTT
TRBJ2-2 once NA 16 TRBV9 CASSVGGGANTGELFF TGTGCCAGCAGCGTAGGAGGCGGTGCGAACACCGGGGAGCTGTTTTTT
TRBJ1-2 NA TRBD1 12 TRBV19 CASTGDSYGYTF TGTGCCAGTACCGGGGACAGCTATGGCTACACCTTC
TRBJ2-7 NA TRBD1 13 TRBV5-4 CASSLGQGLEQYF TGTGCCAGCAGCCTGGGACAGGGTTTAGAGCAGTACTTC
TRBJ2-3 NA TRBD1 14 TRBV2 CASSRQGTKDTQYF TGTGCCAGCAGCCGACAGGGGACGAAAGATACGCAGTATTTT
TRBJ2-7 NA NA 15 TRBV18 CASSPGPGVTYEQYF TGTGCCAGCTCACCCGGGCCGGGGGTTACCTACGAGCAGTACTTC
TRBJ1-1 once NA 12 TRBV14 CASSQVETKAFF TGTGCCAGCAGCCAAGTTGAGACTAAAGCTTTCTTT
TRBJ1-5 NA NA 16 TRBV10-2 CASSDSQGRGNQPQHF TGCGCCAGCAGTGACTCACAGGGTAGGGGCAATCAGCCCCAGCATTTT
TRBJ2-3 NA TRBD2 15 TRBV9 CASGTSGGVTDTQYF TGTGCCAGCGGTACTAGCGGAGGCGTCACAGATACGCAGTATTTT
TRBJ2-1 NA NA 13 TRBV9 CASSLDYYNEQFF TGTGCCAGCAGCCTCGACTACTACAATGAGCAGTTCTTC
TRBJ2-3 NA NA 17 TRBV15 CATSRDGSGGFTDTQYF TGTGCCACCAGCAGAGATGGGTCAGGGGGGTTCACAGATACGCAGTATTTT
TRBJ1-5 NA NA 11 TRBV6-1 CASSETNSQHF TGTGCCAGCAGTGAAACGAACAGTCAGCATTTT
TRBJ1-1 NA TRBD1 13 TRBV5-6 CASSPDREEEAFF TGTGCCAGCAGCCCGGACAGGGAGGAAGAAGCTTTCTTT
TRBJ2-1 NA NA 14 TRBV7-9 CASSPQPGNNEQFF TGTGCCAGCAGCCCTCAACCGGGAAACAATGAGCAGTTCTTC
TRBJ1-1 NA NA 14 TRBV5-1 CASSLGQRNTEAFF TGCGCCAGCAGCCTAGGACAGCGCAACACTGAAGCTTTCTTT
TRBJ2-7 NA NA 13 TRBV6-1 CASSDNSNYEQYF TGTGCCAGCAGTGACAACAGCAACTACGAGCAGTACTTC
TRBJ2-7 NA TRBD2 14 TRBV5-1 CASSTSGGLYEQYF TGCGCCAGCAGCACTAGCGGGGGGTTATACGAGCAGTACTTC
TRBJ1-4 NA TRBD1 15 TRBV19 CASSPGTGGFEKLFF TGTGCCAGTAGTCCCGGGACAGGGGGCTTTGAAAAACTGTTTTTT
TRBJ1-4 NA NA 13 TRBV19 CASSIETGEKLVF TGTGCCAGTAGTATAGAGACGGGGGAAAAACTGGTTTTT
TRBJ2-2 NA TRBD1 13 TRBV14 CASGSQGTGELFF TGTGCCAGCGGATCACAGGGGACCGGGGAGCTGTTTTTT
TRBJ2-5 NA NA 15 TRBV7-3 CASSFHSGHQETQYF TGTGCCAGCAGCTTCCACTCAGGGCACCAAGAGACCCAGTACTTC
TRBJ1-2 NA NA 13 TRBV7-9 CASTIQGNYGYTF TGTGCCAGCACCATACAGGGTAACTATGGCTACACCTTC
TRBJ1-4 NA NA 11 TRBV6-6 CAIQGNEKLFF TGTGCCATACAGGGAAATGAAAAACTGTTTTTT
TRBJ1-5 NA TRBD1 14 TRBV5-1 CASSLTGGNQPQHF TGCGCCAGCAGCTTGACAGGGGGAAATCAGCCCCAGCATTTT
TRBJ1-4 NA TRBD1 14 TRBV19 CASSNRGLGEKLFF TGTGCCAGTAGTAACAGGGGGTTGGGTGAAAAACTGTTTTTT
TRBJ2-5 NA TRBD1 16 TRBV7-9 CASSSTFGQGEETQYF TGTGCCAGCAGCTCGACGTTTGGACAGGGGGAAGAGACCCAGTACTTC
TRBJ2-5 NA TRBD2 17 TRBV19 CASSIGLAGLTQETQYF TGTGCCAGTAGTATCGGGCTAGCGGGCCTAACTCAAGAGACCCAGTACTTC
TRBJ1-5 NA NA 16 TRBV4-2 CASSQEGVGGGQPQHF TGTGCCAGCAGCCAAGAGGGTGTGGGGGGGGGTCAGCCCCAGCATTTT
TRBJ1-3 NA TRBD1 16 TRBV7-9 CASSLTGGSWGNTIYF TGTGCCAGCAGCTTGACAGGGGGCTCTTGGGGAAACACCATATATTTT
TRBJ2-5 NA NA 15 TRBV7-9 CASSLRRGRRKTQYF TGTGCCAGCAGCTTAAGGAGGGGGCGTAGGAAGACCCAGTACTTC
TRBJ2-7 NA TRBD1 20 TRBV11-3 CASSLVGFGDRELKSYEQYF TGTGCCAGCAGCTTAGTAGGGTTTGGGGACAGGGAGCTCAAGAGCTACGAGCAGTACTTC
TRBJ1-2 NA TRBD1 15 TRBV11-2 CASTRTGGDNYGYTF TGTGCCAGCACCCGGACAGGTGGAGATAACTATGGCTACACCTTC
TRBJ1-3 once TRBD1 14 TRBV30 CAWRAGGSGNTIYF TGTGCCTGGAGGGCAGGGGGCTCTGGAAACACCATATATTTT
TRBJ1-1 NA NA 15 TRBV19 CASSGSGGVNTEAFF TGTGCCAGTAGCGGGAGCGGGGGCGTTAACACTGAAGCTTTCTTT
TRBJ1-4 NA NA 14 TRBV18 CASSPRATNEKLFF TGTGCCAGCTCACCACGCGCAACTAATGAAAAACTGTTTTTT
TRBJ1-5 NA NA 11 TRBV12-3/TRBV12-4 CASSDSGAQHF TGTGCCAGCAGCGATTCAGGGGCCCAGCATTTT
TRBJ1-1 NA NA 15 TRBV5-1 CASSLVGGLNTEAFF TGCGCCAGCAGCTTGGTTGGCGGGCTGAACACTGAAGCTTTCTTT
TRBJ1-1 NA TRBD1 14 TRBV19 CASDGTGGNTEAFF TGTGCCAGCGACGGGACAGGGGGGAACACTGAAGCTTTCTTT
TRBJ2-7 NA NA 14 TRBV6-5 CASSSSPLLGQQYF TGTGCCAGCAGTTCCTCTCCCCTCCTGGGGCAGCAGTACTTC
TRBJ2-3 once NA 13 TRBV27 CASRGGATDTQYF TGTGCCAGCAGGGGGGGGGCCACAGATACGCAGTATTTT
TRBJ1-1 NA NA 13 TRBV7-2 CASSFMQIAEAFF TGTGCCAGCAGCTTCATGCAGATTGCTGAAGCTTTCTTT
TRBJ1-5 NA NA 12 TRBV12-5 CASGPGGQPQHF TGTGCTAGTGGTCCGGGGGGACAGCCCCAGCATTTT
TRBJ2-1 NA NA 16 TRBV4-3 CASSQDWRGQYNEQFF TGCGCCAGCAGCCAAGATTGGCGGGGGCAATACAATGAGCAGTTCTTC
TRBJ1-1 NA NA 16 TRBV3-1/TRBV3-2 CASSQDSGGEDTEAFF TGTGCCAGCAGCCAAGATTCCGGGGGAGAGGACACTGAAGCTTTCTTT
TRBJ1-2 NA NA 15 TRBV19 CASSIDLRGSHGYTF TGTGCCAGTAGTATAGATCTCCGGGGGAGCCATGGCTACACCTTC
TRBJ1-4 NA TRBD1 13 TRBV6-5 CASRRQGGEKLFF TGTGCCAGCAGACGACAGGGGGGGGAAAAACTGTTTTTT